Sequencing of this TCR beta chain was carried out in a study of Ad26.COV2.S vaccination and SARS-CoV-2 variants (dated by TCRdb to the early 2020s). About the study as a whole: Donors in the vaccine arm were drawn from COV1001, a multicentre, randomized, double-blind, placebo-controlled phase I-IIa trial testing Ad26.COV2.S in healthy adults. A total of around 32 samples were included in the TCR-sequenced set, comprising around 20 Ad26.COV2.S vaccine recipients, 5 placebo recipients and 8 SARS-CoV-2 convalescent individuals. Trial participants were randomized into five groups of five: low-dose or high-dose Ad26.COV2.S given once or twice, or placebo on both occasions. The specificity and breadth of SARS-CoV-2-reactive T cell receptors after Ad26.COV2.S vaccination were assessed by TCRbeta repertoire sequencing. Investigators remained blinded to trial group allocation during experiments and outcome assessment. Ad26.COV2.S was administered intramuscularly at a dose of 5x10^10 or 1x10^11 viral particles, either as one shot or as two shots given 56 days apart. Study-wide conclusions, independent of this receptor: Comparable non-spike TCR breadth was observed between vaccine and placebo recipients, consistent with only spike being contained in the vaccine. It was noted by the authors that total T cell responses may have been underestimated by the TCR breadth and depth analyses. The study was not powered to compare responses between vaccine doses or regimens. After vaccination, substantial breadth of spike-specific CD8+ and CD4+ T cell responses was reported. Compared with placebo recipients, Ad26.COV2.S recipients showed higher spike-specific TCR breadth (P = 0.0014).

The immunoSEQ Assay was used to sequence TCRbeta CDR3 regions. After extraction, genomic DNA underwent amplification by bias-controlled multiplex PCR, followed by high-throughput sequencing. The study's own analysis went as follows. To quantify the absolute abundance of each unique TCRbeta CDR3 region, sequences were collapsed and filtered. T cell fraction was estimated by normalization of TCRbeta template counts to usable DNA, with usable DNA being measured through amplification of reference genes present in all nucleated cells. Repertoire TCRs were annotated as SARS-CoV-2-specific by exact matching of V gene, CDR3 amino acid sequence and J gene to a known reactive TCR set. The reference SARS-CoV-2 TCR set came from MIRA and was filtered for enrichment in COVID-19-positive ImmuneCODE repertoires, removing public or cross-reactive TCRs. Based on the MIRA antigens, annotated TCRs were further analysed at the level of specific ORF or position within ORF. Breadth was defined as the number of annotated unique rearrangements divided by the total number of unique productive rearrangements, and depth was defined as the summed frequency of the annotated unique rearrangements. Two-sided Wilcoxon rank-sum tests were used to compare TCR breadth between groups. Entries here come from immuneACCESS through TCRdb and include only in-frame sequences with V and J called. Some clones fail to appear in such tables; in the studies checked, an unresolved V gene covers under half of the shortfall, and the cause of the remainder is unknown. V, J and clone size were drawn from that table, and D and trimming were deduced from the DNA. For this sample the table gives some 500,000 clones, of which 80% to 90% were detected only once. The ten largest clones capture 2% to 3% of the sample.

Inclusive of the bounding cysteine and phenylalanine, the CDR3 is 13 residues long. Only the CDR3 DNA is retained, 39 bases long and in frame from the first base. Taken from the germline V gene, the CDR1 and CDR2 loops are MDHEN and SYDVKM. V is cut by 2 bases and J by 9 bases, and the space between the germline ends is 13 bases. Per the publication, the treatment or condition label means: 19 received Ad26.COV2.S at low or high dose, single or two shots; several received placebo; per-sample allocation not given. For vaccine and placebo recipients, repertoires were sequenced using samples collected on day 63 after the first injection. In Cohort 1b, roughly 25 adults aged 18-55 years were enrolled at a single site in Boston, USA, between 29 July and 7 August 2020. Ad26.COV2.S was a replication-incompetent adenovirus type 26 vector that expressed a prefusion-stabilized SARS-CoV-2 spike protein derived from the original Wuhan strain.

Concerning this clone itself: What antigen it recognizes has not been identified. Per-base quality was not reported, and no clone a single base away is much larger than it.

The sequencing used peripheral blood, collected in a trial of Ad26.COV2.S vaccine versus placebo. This chain is built from TRBV28 and TRBJ1-1; the D gene lacks a confident call. The TCR sequence derives from a person aged 18-65 years who received the Ad26.COV2.S COVID-19 vaccine or a placebo. This receptor has the CDR3 CASSLPPLEKAFF. The nucleotides read TGTGCCAGCAGTTTACCGCCGTTAGAGAAAGCTTTCTTT.